The 28 T cell receptor beta chains given below trace back to one sample, sequenced in a study of OX40 agonist ivuxolimab in advanced cancers. The repertoire was sequenced with immunoSEQ multiplex PCR; TCRdb's copy has only in-frame clones and lacks some. The repertoire includes roughly 60,000 clones, roughly 80% of them detected once, and approximately 4% sits in the top ten. The sample here was CD4+ or CD8+ T cells sorted from blood, taken in a trial of the OX40 agonist ivuxolimab. All receptors derive from an adult with an advanced solid tumor such as melanoma, head and neck, liver or kidney cancer.

This rearrangement joins TRBV28 to TRBJ1-2; D perhaps matches TRBD1 (6 bases). This CDR3 region has 17 residues. V lost 6 bases, J lost 5 bases, and 25 bases lay in between. Looked up from germline, CDR1 is MDHEN and CDR2 is SYDVKM. CDR3 in amino acids: CASSQGGKGKQGYGYTF. The CDR3 DNA follows: TGTGCCAGCAGCCAAGGCGGAAAGGGGAAACAGGGTTATGGCTACACCTTC.

J is TRBJ2-2 and V is TRBV28, with 7 bases identical to TRBD1. With V trimmed by 8 bases and J by 6 bases, 3 bases remained unmatched. The germline CDR1 and CDR2 sequences are MDHEN and SYDVKM. The CDR3 covers 12 residues. The CDR3 nucleotides are TGTGCCAGCCGACAGGGTGCCGGGGAGCTGTTTTTT. It encodes CASRQGAGELFF.

The CDR3 is CASSQLDRGTEAFF. CDR3 nucleotide sequence: TGCGCCAGCAGCCAACTGGACAGGGGCACTGAAGCTTTCTTT. The rearrangement uses TRBV4-1 and TRBJ1-1; 9 nucleotides line up with TRBD1. The CDR3 has 14 residues. Germline V lookup: CDR1 MGHRA, CDR2 YSYEKL. The junction had 2 bases not matched to a gene; V was cut back by 2 bases and J by 4 bases.

This chain uses TRBV5-4 with TRBJ2-7, with 8 positions matching TRBD1. This CDR3 is built from 16 residues. Per germline, CDR1 SGHNT and CDR2 YYREEE (reference sequence). Germline trimming cut 4 bases from V and 2 bases from J; bases unmatched to any gene: 11. CDR3 loop: CASSRETGDVAYEQYF. The CDR3 coding sequence is TGTGCCAGCAGCCGTGAGACAGGGGATGTTGCCTACGAGCAGTACTTC.

The rearrangement uses TRBV6-6 and TRBJ2-7; 9 nucleotides agree with TRBD2. Germline V gene lookup returns CDR1 MNHNY and CDR2 SVGAGI (reference sequence). The CDR3 is 16 amino acids. The junction had 5 bases not matched to a gene; V was cut back by 0 bases and J by 2 bases. The DNA for the CDR3 is TGTGCCAGCAGTTACTCGGGCGGGAGGGCCGCCTACGAGCAGTACTTC. It yields the protein CASSYSGGRAAYEQYF.

The chain has TRBV28 and TRBJ1-4, with D maybe TRBD1 (5 bases). The V gene lost 10 bases and the J gene lost 4 bases, with 16 bases spanning the gap. This CDR3 region has 14 residues. Germline CDR1 and CDR2: MDHEN and SYDVKM. Here the CDR3 reads CATRGVRLNEKLFF. The CDR3 region has the DNA TGTGCCACCCGGGGCGTCCGGCTTAATGAAAAACTGTTTTTT.

V and J are TRBV7-9 and TRBJ2-5; D is undetermined. Trimming removed 10 bases at V and 13 bases at J, with 22 bases between. Germline V gives CDR1 SEHNR, CDR2 FQNEAQ (reference sequence). This CDR3 contains 12 residues. The CDR3 region has the DNA TGTGCCACCTCAGGATTGTCCCTGATATGGTACTTC. Translating gives CATSGLSLIWYF.

V usage is TRBV9 and J usage is TRBJ2-7; D is ambiguous. The germline gives CDR1 SGDLS, CDR2 YYNGEE. V dropped 4 bases and J dropped 4 bases, with 6 bases sitting between them. The CDR3 runs 11 residues. The chain's CDR3 is CASSKGYEQYF. The CDR3 coding sequence is TGTGCCAGCAGCAAAGGGTACGAGCAGTACTTC.

This chain joins TRBV4-1 and TRBJ2-5, with TRBD2 matching over 11 bases. The CDR3 totals 17 residues. Germline V CDR1 and CDR2: MGHRA, YSYEKL. The ends lost 2 bases at V and 5 bases at J; junction bases unmatched: 10. The CDR3 sequence is CASSQNPLAGGTETQYF. DNA of the CDR3: TGCGCCAGCAGCCAAAACCCTCTAGCGGGAGGTACTGAGACCCAGTACTTC.

This clone was detected once. The rearrangement links TRBV5-1 to TRBJ1-1; D not resolved. CDR3 length: 14 residues. Trimming left V 3 bases short and J 3 bases short, with 12 bases between. In germline, CDR1 is SGHRS, CDR2 YFSETQ. The CDR3 spells CASSSGTKDTEAFF. The CDR3 DNA sequence: TGCGCCAGCAGCTCTGGAACAAAGGACACTGAAGCTTTCTTT.

The genes are TRBV4-1 and TRBJ1-2; TRBD1 matches 8 bases. CDR3 size: 17 residues. After removal of 0 bases from V and 4 bases from J, the junction contained 10 bases not matched to a gene. CDR1 is MGHRA, CDR2 YSYEKL, per germline. The CDR3 coding sequence is TGCGCCAGCAGCCAAGATTCTATAACAGGGGGAGTCTATGGCTACACCTTC. Encoded protein: CASSQDSITGGVYGYTF.

This sequence joins TRBV4-1 and TRBJ1-1; tentative D call: TRBD1 (5 bases). CDR1 and CDR2 from the germline V gene are MGHRA and YSYEKL. CDR3 size: 14 residues. V lost 4 bases, J lost 10 bases, and 19 bases lay in between. The CDR3 DNA sequence: TGCGCCAGCAGCCCGGGACCAAGGCTGGGGAGAGCTTTCTTT. This codes for CASSPGPRLGRAFF.

This clone came up a few times. The gene calls are TRBV7-9 and TRBJ2-3; 12 bases agree with TRBD2. Trimming at V came to 6 bases and at J to 5 bases, leaving 6 bases not matched to a gene. Per germline, CDR1 SEHNR and CDR2 FQNEAQ (reference sequence). This CDR3 comprises 15 residues. The CDR3 region is CASSSTSGSIDTQYF. The CDR3 DNA is TGTGCCAGCAGTTCGACTAGCGGGAGTATAGATACGCAGTATTTT.

This sequence joins TRBV7-9 and TRBJ2-1; TRBD1 aligns across 10 bases. V lost 5 bases and J lost 6; bases outside the gene matches: 1. This CDR3 has 13 residues. Germline V lookup: CDR1 SEHNR, CDR2 FQNEAQ (reference sequence). CDR3 sequence (DNA): TGTGCCAGCAGCGACAGGGGGCCCAATGAGCAGTTCTTC. Translating it yields CASSDRGPNEQFF.

The chain links TRBV19 to TRBJ1-5; D gene unclear. The CDR3 covers 12 residues. V was cut by 5 bases and J by 7 bases, with 9 bases left in between. Germline V CDR1 and CDR2: LNHDA, SQIVND (reference sequence). For the CDR3, the DNA is TGTGCCAGTAGTCCGCGCTTCCAGCCCCAGCATTTT. This sequence encodes CASSPRFQPQHF.

V and J are TRBV7-8 and TRBJ1-1; the D is unclear. The CDR3 has 15 residues. V lost 1 base, J lost 1 base, and 10 bases lay in between. Germline V gene sequence: CDR1 SGHVS, CDR2 FQNEAQ. The CDR3: CASSLVWGSNTEAFF. For the CDR3, the DNA is TGTGCCAGCAGCTTAGTGTGGGGTTCGAACACTGAAGCTTTCTTT.

The chain has TRBV21-1 and TRBJ2-3; TRBD2 is taken as the D call from the table, unchecked against the DNA. TRBV21-1 is designated a pseudogene. The CDR3 is 17 residues long. CDR3 protein: CASSKGGSGPDLDTQYF. CDR3 nucleotides: TGTGCCAGCAGCAAAGGTGGTAGCGGGCCAGATCTGGATACGCAGTATTTT.

The V call is TRBV10-3, the J call TRBJ2-7; 11 bases match TRBD1. Germline CDR1 is ENHRY and CDR2 is SYGVKD. V shed 4 bases and J 0 bases; nucleotides not matched to a gene: 14. This CDR3 has 19 amino acids. The CDR3 DNA follows: TGTGCCATCAGTGTTCTAAAGCGGGACAGGGGGGACAGCTCCTACGAGCAGTACTTC. It specifies CAISVLKRDRGDSSYEQYF.

V and J are TRBV7-9 and TRBJ2-5; D is unresolved. The V end was cut by 3 bases, the J end by 5 bases, with 7 bases between. Looked up from germline, CDR1 is SEHNR and CDR2 is FQNEAQ (reference sequence). This CDR3 has 12 amino acids. The CDR3 nucleotides read TGTGCCAGCAGCTTTAAGGGTGAGACCCAGTACTTC. Protein: CASSFKGETQYF.

The rearrangement uses TRBV7-9 and TRBJ2-5; no definite D call. CDR1 and CDR2 from the germline V gene are SEHNR and FQNEAQ (reference sequence). The V gene lost 5 bases and the J gene lost 2 bases, with 6 bases spanning the gap. This CDR3 is built from 12 residues. CDR3 protein: CASSPTQETQYF. In DNA, the CDR3 is TGTGCCAGCAGCCCGACTCAAGAGACCCAGTACTTC.

The chain has TRBV5-1 and TRBJ1-1, with D possibly being TRBD1 (6 bases). This CDR3 has 16 residues. Trimming removed 0 bases from V and 3 bases from J, with 15 bases in between. CDR1 is SGHRS and CDR2 is YFSETQ in the germline V gene. CDR3 in DNA: TGCGCCAGCAGCTTGGACCCAAACAGGGCGGACACTGAAGCTTTCTTT. Amino acids: CASSLDPNRADTEAFF.

The chain carries TRBV19 and TRBJ2-1, with D possibly TRBD2 on 5 matching bases. This CDR3 is built from 15 residues. CDR1 and CDR2 from the germline V gene are LNHDA and SQIVND (reference sequence). V shed 7 bases and J shed 9 bases, with 22 bases lying between them. The CDR3 bases are TGTGCCAGTACCCCGCGAGGGTCTGAGATCAGTGAGCAGTTCTTC. It encodes CASTPRGSEISEQFF.

The chain has TRBV7-6 and TRBJ2-5, with D perhaps matching TRBD2 (5 bases). Trimming shortened V by 3 bases and J by 1 base, and 12 bases separated the two germline ends. The CDR3 loop spans 15 amino acids. The germline V gene encodes CDR1 SGHVS and CDR2 FNYEAQ. For the CDR3, the DNA is TGTGCCAGCAGCTTTTCCCCGGGAATCCAAGAGACCCAGTACTTC. Amino acids: CASSFSPGIQETQYF.

The chain joins TRBV7-2 to TRBJ2-4, with a weak D call TRBD1 (7 bases). Germline values: CDR1 SGHTA, CDR2 FQGNSA. Trimming left V 4 bases short and J 8 bases short, with 15 bases between. There are 14 residues in the CDR3. The CDR3 nucleotides are TGTGCCAGCAGCTCAGGACAGGAGGGGTACATTCAGTACTTC. Amino acids: CASSSGQEGYIQYF.

V is TRBV5-5 and J is TRBJ1-5; tentative D call: TRBD1 (5 bases). CDR3 length equals 14 residues. The germline CDR1 and CDR2 sequences are SGHKS and YYEKEE (reference sequence). The V gene lost 0 bases and the J gene lost 4 bases, with 8 bases spanning the gap. The CDR3 loop is CASSLGGFNQPQHF. The CDR3, as DNA: TGTGCCAGCAGCTTGGGGGGCTTTAATCAGCCCCAGCATTTT.

This chain connects TRBV4-1 to TRBJ2-3; D is perhaps TRBD1 (5 bases). The germline gives CDR1 MGHRA, CDR2 YSYEKL. The CDR3 length is 14 residues. V dropped 1 base and J dropped 6 bases, with 11 bases sitting between them. The CDR3 DNA sequence: TGCGCCAGCAGCCAAGCCCTCCCAGGGGATACGCAGTATTTT. It is translated as CASSQALPGDTQYF.

The chain uses TRBV5-8 and TRBJ1-2; D call uncertain. Germline loops: CDR1 SGHTS, CDR2 YDEGEE. Trimming left V 0 bases short and J 7 bases short, with 7 bases between. The CDR3 has 12 residues. The CDR3 bases are TGTGCCAGCAGCTTGGAGGACGGTGGCTACACCTTC. Its protein is CASSLEDGGYTF.

This clone was detected only once. The chain combines TRBV5-1 with TRBJ2-5, with unresolved D. CDR1 is SGHRS, CDR2 YFSETQ, per germline. V was cut by 4 bases and J by 2 bases, with 6 bases left in between. The CDR3 covers 12 residues. Written as DNA, the CDR3 is TGCGCCAGCAGCCAAACACAAGAGACCCAGTACTTC. Amino acids: CASSQTQETQYF.